This T cell receptor (beta chain) originates from a study of T cell changes during pregnancy in multiple sclerosis. V shed 5 bases and J 2 bases; nucleotides not matched to a gene: 4. The CDR3 covers 15 residues. Germline-derived CDR1 and CDR2 are MNHNS and SASEGT. Here immunoSEQ multiplex PCR was the method, and the copy in TCRdb shows in-frame clones only, minus some. The table records around 100,000 clones, more than 85% of them present only once. The clonotype was recovered from a female donor with multiple sclerosis, enrolled in a pregnancy study. Here the sequenced sample was peripheral blood, taken after pregnancy. This chain uses TRBV6-1 with TRBJ2-1; 9 bases align to TRBD2. The CDR3 coding sequence is TGTGCCAGCAGTTCAGTAGCGGGGGCCTACAATGAGCAGTTCTTC. This sequence encodes CASSSVAGAYNEQFF.